This is a list of T cell receptor beta chains from one sample in a study of cytomegalovirus exposure and HLA in healthy donors. The method was immunoSEQ multiplex PCR; TCRdb's version includes in-frame clones alone and lacks a portion of them. The profile shows 110,000 or so clones, 85% to 90% of them singletons. Specimen: PBMCs. The source of these receptors is a woman between 18 and 29 years old in good health and CMV-seropositive. Each CDR3 is given with its conserved first and last residue. Fields, in order: J gene, clone size, V gene, D gene, CDR3 DNA, CDR3 protein. D genes are given only for firm matches. A clone size is listed for some rows: how often the clone was seen (once, few, many), or a class if it is expanded.

j_gene: TRBJ2-2; abundance: once; v_gene: TRBV28; d_gene: .; CDR3nt: TGTGCCAGCAGTTTCCAAGGGAGGACCGGGGAGCTGTTTTTT; CDR3aa: CASSFQGRTGELFF
j_gene: TRBJ2-5; abundance: .; v_gene: TRBV28; d_gene: TRBD2; CDR3nt: TGTGCCAGCAGTCCTACTAGCGGGAGTTTTGGAGAGACCCAGTACTTC; CDR3aa: CASSPTSGSFGETQYF
j_gene: TRBJ1-2; abundance: .; v_gene: TRBV18; d_gene: TRBD1; CDR3nt: TGTGCCAGCTCACCTCCATCGGGACAGGGGAACTATGGCTACACCTTC; CDR3aa: CASSPPSGQGNYGYTF
j_gene: TRBJ2-5; abundance: .; v_gene: TRBV28; d_gene: TRBD1; CDR3nt: TGTGCCAGCAGTCGGGACAGGGTGGCCCAGTACTTC; CDR3aa: CASSRDRVAQYF
j_gene: TRBJ2-4; abundance: .; v_gene: TRBV9; d_gene: .; CDR3nt: TGTGCCAGCAGCGTAGCCCCCGGCAGCCTCGGGAACATTCAGTACTTC; CDR3aa: CASSVAPGSLGNIQYF
j_gene: TRBJ2-3; abundance: .; v_gene: TRBV11-3; d_gene: .; CDR3nt: TGTGCCAGCAGCTCACGAACAGCTACAGATACGCAGTATTTT; CDR3aa: CASSSRTATDTQYF
j_gene: TRBJ1-2; abundance: .; v_gene: TRBV28; d_gene: .; CDR3nt: TGTGCCAGCAGTTTGCGGGGGGCATATAACTATGGCTACACCTTC; CDR3aa: CASSLRGAYNYGYTF
j_gene: TRBJ2-1; abundance: .; v_gene: TRBV5-8; d_gene: .; CDR3nt: TGTGCCAGCAGCAATCGGGGAGAATCGGACAATGAGCAGTTCTTC; CDR3aa: CASSNRGESDNEQFF
j_gene: TRBJ1-5; abundance: .; v_gene: TRBV9; d_gene: TRBD1; CDR3nt: TGTGCCAGCAGCGGCAGGGGGCTAAGCAATCAGCCCCAGCATTTT; CDR3aa: CASSGRGLSNQPQHF
j_gene: TRBJ1-2; abundance: .; v_gene: TRBV9; d_gene: .; CDR3nt: TGTGCCAGCAGCGTAGGGCCAGGGGGCTACACCTTC; CDR3aa: CASSVGPGGYTF
j_gene: TRBJ2-5; abundance: .; v_gene: TRBV2; d_gene: .; CDR3nt: TGTGCCAGCAGTGAGTGGCGGGAGACCCAGTACTTC; CDR3aa: CASSEWRETQYF
j_gene: TRBJ2-7; abundance: once; v_gene: TRBV27; d_gene: .; CDR3nt: TGTGCCAGCAGTTACTCCGCGGGGCTATTCTACGAGCAGTACTTC; CDR3aa: CASSYSAGLFYEQYF
j_gene: TRBJ2-6; abundance: .; v_gene: TRBV11-3; d_gene: .; CDR3nt: TGTGCCAGCAGCGGAAGGGGTAGTGGGGCCAACGTCCTGACTTTC; CDR3aa: CASSGRGSGANVLTF
j_gene: TRBJ2-6; abundance: .; v_gene: TRBV9; d_gene: .; CDR3nt: TGTGCCAGCAGCGTAGCGGGCTCTGGGGCCAACGTCCTGACTTTC; CDR3aa: CASSVAGSGANVLTF
j_gene: TRBJ1-5; abundance: once; v_gene: TRBV18; d_gene: .; CDR3nt: TGTGCCAGCTCATCACAGGCGGGGGTTGGTCAGCCCCAGCATTTT; CDR3aa: CASSSQAGVGQPQHF
j_gene: TRBJ1-2; abundance: once; v_gene: TRBV28; d_gene: .; CDR3nt: TGTGCCAGCAGTTTACTTATTCCGGGAACCTCTGGCTACACCTTC; CDR3aa: CASSLLIPGTSGYTF
j_gene: TRBJ2-1; abundance: .; v_gene: TRBV5-4; d_gene: .; CDR3nt: TGTGCCAGCAGCTTGCCAGCGGCGTACAATGAGCAGTTCTTC; CDR3aa: CASSLPAAYNEQFF
j_gene: TRBJ1-6; abundance: .; v_gene: TRBV13; d_gene: .; CDR3nt: TGTGCCAGCAGCCCCAGCCTTCGGAGGGTGGATTCACCCCTCCACTTT; CDR3aa: CASSPSLRRVDSPLHF
j_gene: TRBJ2-1; abundance: once; v_gene: TRBV5-1; d_gene: .; CDR3nt: TGCGCCAGCAGCTTGGGCCAGGGCGGTATTGGGAATGAGCAGTTCTTC; CDR3aa: CASSLGQGGIGNEQFF
j_gene: TRBJ1-1; abundance: .; v_gene: TRBV5-1; d_gene: .; CDR3nt: TGCGCCAGCAGCTTGGCTCTGGGGGAAGGGGGAGCTTTCTTT; CDR3aa: CASSLALGEGGAFF
j_gene: TRBJ1-5; abundance: .; v_gene: TRBV28; d_gene: TRBD1; CDR3nt: TGTGCCAGCGTACAGGGGAAACAGCCCCAGCATTTT; CDR3aa: CASVQGKQPQHF
j_gene: TRBJ1-3; abundance: few; v_gene: TRBV30; d_gene: .; CDR3nt: TGTGCCTGGAGTTGGGGTCCTGGTCAGGGCATATATTTT; CDR3aa: CAWSWGPGQGIYF
j_gene: TRBJ2-2; abundance: .; v_gene: TRBV7-9; d_gene: .; CDR3nt: TGTGCCAGCAGCCCAAAGAGGGTGGGACTCCTTGGGACCGGGGAGCTGTTTTTT; CDR3aa: CASSPKRVGLLGTGELFF
j_gene: TRBJ1-5; abundance: .; v_gene: TRBV10-3; d_gene: .; CDR3nt: TGTGCCATCAGTGAGTCGGGCGGGGCCAATCAGCCCCAGCATTTT; CDR3aa: CAISESGGANQPQHF
j_gene: TRBJ2-1; abundance: .; v_gene: TRBV29-1; d_gene: .; CDR3nt: TGCAGCGTTTTGAGGGGGTCGTCGTACAATGAGCAGTTCTTC; CDR3aa: CSVLRGSSYNEQFF
j_gene: TRBJ1-1; abundance: .; v_gene: TRBV19; d_gene: .; CDR3nt: TGTGCCAGTAGGCTCAGGGTTCCGTACACTGAAGCTTTCTTT; CDR3aa: CASRLRVPYTEAFF
j_gene: TRBJ2-1; abundance: .; v_gene: TRBV2; d_gene: TRBD1; CDR3nt: TGTGCCAGCAGTACAGGGGAAGATGAGCAGTTCTTC; CDR3aa: CASSTGEDEQFF
j_gene: TRBJ2-7; abundance: .; v_gene: TRBV23-1; d_gene: .; CDR3nt: TGCGCCAGCAGTTCCTGGGGGGATACCTACGAGCAGTACTTC; CDR3aa: CASSSWGDTYEQYF
j_gene: TRBJ1-5; abundance: .; v_gene: TRBV30; d_gene: .; CDR3nt: TGTGCCTGGAGTCAAGGGGATGTTCAGCCCCAGCATTTT; CDR3aa: CAWSQGDVQPQHF